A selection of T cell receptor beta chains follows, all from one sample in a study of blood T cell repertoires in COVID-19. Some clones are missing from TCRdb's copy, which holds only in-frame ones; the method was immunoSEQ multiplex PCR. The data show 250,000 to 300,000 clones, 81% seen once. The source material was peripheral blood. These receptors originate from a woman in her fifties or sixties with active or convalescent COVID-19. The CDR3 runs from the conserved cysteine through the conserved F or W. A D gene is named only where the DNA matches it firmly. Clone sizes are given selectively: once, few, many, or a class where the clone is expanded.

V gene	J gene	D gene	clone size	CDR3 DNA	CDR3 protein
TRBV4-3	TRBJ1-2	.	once	TGCGCCAGCAGCCAAGAGCCAGGAAGGGGGAAGAATGGCTACACCTTC	CASSQEPGRGKNGYTF
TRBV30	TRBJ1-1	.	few	TGTGCCTGGAGCTCCAACGCAGCGACTGAAGCTTTCTTT	CAWSSNAATEAFF
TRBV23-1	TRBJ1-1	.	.	TGCGCCAGCAGTCAATTTGGGCAGGGAAGGGCGAACACTGAAGCTTTCTTT	CASSQFGQGRANTEAFF
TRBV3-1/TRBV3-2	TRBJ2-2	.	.	TGTGCCAGCAGCCAAGATATAAACGGGGAGCTGTTTTTT	CASSQDINGELFF
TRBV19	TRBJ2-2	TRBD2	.	TGTGCCAGTAGTATACAATTTTTGGCTAGCGGCAACACCGGGGAGCTGTTTTTT	CASSIQFLASGNTGELFF
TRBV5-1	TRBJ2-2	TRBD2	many	TGCGCCAGCAGCTTCGGGACTAGCAACACCGGGGAGCTGTTTTTT	CASSFGTSNTGELFF
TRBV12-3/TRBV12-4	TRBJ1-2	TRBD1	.	TGTGCCAGCAGTCGTGGGACAGGGAATGGCTACACCTTC	CASSRGTGNGYTF
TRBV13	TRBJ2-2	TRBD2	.	TGTGCCAGCAGCCCCCCAACCCGCGGGACTAAGGAGGGCGGGGAGCTGTTTTTT	CASSPPTRGTKEGGELFF
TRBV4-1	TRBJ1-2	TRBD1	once	TGCGCCAGCAGCCAGGTGACAGGGGGCCATGGCTACACCTTC	CASSQVTGGHGYTF
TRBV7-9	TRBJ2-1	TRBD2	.	TGTGCCAGCAGCATCGGGGGGATAAGGCGTCGGGCCTACAATGAGCAGTTCTTC	CASSIGGIRRRAYNEQFF
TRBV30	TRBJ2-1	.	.	TGTGCCTGGGCCCGACGGACAGACAATGAGCAGTTCTTC	CAWARRTDNEQFF
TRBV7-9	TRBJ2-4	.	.	TGTGCCAGCAGCCACGAAATGGCCGGCCAGGACATTCAGTACTTC	CASSHEMAGQDIQYF
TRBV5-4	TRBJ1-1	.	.	TGTGCCAGCAGTTTGGCGCGGGGAAACACTGAAGCTTTCTTT	CASSLARGNTEAFF
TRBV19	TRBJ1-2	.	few	TGTGCCAGTAGATGGAGGGTAGAAGCTAACTATGGCTACACCTTC	CASRWRVEANYGYTF
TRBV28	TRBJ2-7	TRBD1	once	TGTGCCAGCTTGCAGGGACAGGAGACCTACGAGCAGTACTTC	CASLQGQETYEQYF
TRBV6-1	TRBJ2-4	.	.	TGTGCCAGCAGTGTACGGGTATTAATGGGCAAAAACATTCAGTACTTC	CASSVRVLMGKNIQYF
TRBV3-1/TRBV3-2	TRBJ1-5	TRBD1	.	TGTGCCAGCAGCCCAGGGGGCGGGAATCAGCCCCAGCATTTT	CASSPGGGNQPQHF
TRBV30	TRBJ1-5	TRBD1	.	TGTGCCTGGAGCAGGGGGATCCGCAATCAGCCCCAGCATTTT	CAWSRGIRNQPQHF
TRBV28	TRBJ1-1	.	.	TGTGCCAGCAGTTTATTGGACAGTCTGAACACTGAAGCTTTCTTT	CASSLLDSLNTEAFF
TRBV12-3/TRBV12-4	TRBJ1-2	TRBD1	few	TGTGCCAGCAGTCCCTTGGGACAGGGCGGCTACACCTTC	CASSPLGQGGYTF
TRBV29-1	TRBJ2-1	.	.	TGCAGCGTTGAAGCGTGGGCAGGGCAAGACAATGAGCAGTTCTTC	CSVEAWAGQDNEQFF
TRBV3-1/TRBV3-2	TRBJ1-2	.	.	TGTGCCAGCAGCCCAGGGAACTATGGCTACACCTTC	CASSPGNYGYTF
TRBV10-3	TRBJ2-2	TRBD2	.	TGTGCCATCAGGAATAGCGGGGGGGCTGTCGGGGAGCTGTTTTTT	CAIRNSGGAVGELFF
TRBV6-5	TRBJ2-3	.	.	TGTGCCAGCAGTTACTGGGAGAGGGGGGGAGATACGCAGTATTTT	CASSYWERGGDTQYF
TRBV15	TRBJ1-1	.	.	TGTGCCACCACCACCCCCTCATGGGCGTTGAGCACTGAAGCTTTCTTT	CATTTPSWALSTEAFF
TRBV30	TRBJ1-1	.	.	TGTGCCTGGAGGTTAATTACTGAAGCTTTCTTT	CAWRLITEAFF
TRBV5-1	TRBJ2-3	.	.	TGCGCCAGCAGCCTAGGGGTCCCTAGCACAGATACGCAGTATTTT	CASSLGVPSTDTQYF
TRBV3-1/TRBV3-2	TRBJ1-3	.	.	TGTGCCAGCAGCCAAGAACGGGACTCTGGAAACACCATATATTTT	CASSQERDSGNTIYF
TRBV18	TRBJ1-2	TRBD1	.	TGTGCCAGCTCCGACGGTCCCCCCGGGACAGGCGTAACAGGGGGGTATGGCTACACCTTC	CASSDGPPGTGVTGGYGYTF
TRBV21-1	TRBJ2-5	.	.	TGTGCCAGCATCCTCCGTACAGGGGGCTGGGGACGGGAGACCCAGTACTTC	CASILRTGGWGRETQYF
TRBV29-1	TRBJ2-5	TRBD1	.	TGCAGCGTTGAAGCCCCGGGAGACAGGGGATACCAAGAGACCCAGTACTTC	CSVEAPGDRGYQETQYF
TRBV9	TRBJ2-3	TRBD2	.	TGTGCCAGCACCCGGACTAGCGGGGGGTCGAGCACAGATACGCAGTATTTT	CASTRTSGGSSTDTQYF
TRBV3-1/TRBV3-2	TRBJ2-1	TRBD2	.	TGTGCCAGCAGCCCTGCCGGACTGGGGACTAGCGGGGGGGCCGTGGGGAATGAGCAGTTCTTC	CASSPAGLGTSGGAVGNEQFF
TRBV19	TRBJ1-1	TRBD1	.	TGTGCCAGTAGTCCCTGGACAGGGGGGAGTGACACTGAAGCTTTCTTT	CASSPWTGGSDTEAFF
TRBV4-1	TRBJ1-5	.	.	TGCGCCAGCAGCCAAGAGGCGGCGCAGGGGCGCAATCAGCCCCAGCATTTT	CASSQEAAQGRNQPQHF
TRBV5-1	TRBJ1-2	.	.	TGCGCCAGCAGCTTTAGTCGGGACAATAACTATGGCTACACCTTC	CASSFSRDNNYGYTF
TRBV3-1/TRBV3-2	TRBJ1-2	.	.	TGTGCCAGCAGCCAAGTTCAAGGGGGTGGCTACACCTTC	CASSQVQGGGYTF
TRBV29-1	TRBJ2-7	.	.	TGCAGCGTTGAGGACAGCCCTTCCTACGAGCAGTACTTC	CSVEDSPSYEQYF
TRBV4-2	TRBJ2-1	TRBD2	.	TGTGCCAGCAGCCAAGATCCCAGCGGGGTTTACAATGAGCAGTTCTTC	CASSQDPSGVYNEQFF
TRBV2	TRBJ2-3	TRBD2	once	TGTGCCAGCAGTGAATGGGGACTAGCGGGGGTATCCACAGATACGCAGTATTTT	CASSEWGLAGVSTDTQYF
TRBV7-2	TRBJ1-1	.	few	TGTGCCAGCAGCTCGGGGGGGGGACGAACAAGGACGACTGAAGCTTTCTTT	CASSSGGGRTRTTEAFF
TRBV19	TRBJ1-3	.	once	TGTGCCAGTAGTTATCGGATAACAGACTCTGGAAACACCATATATTTT	CASSYRITDSGNTIYF
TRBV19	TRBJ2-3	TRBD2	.	TGTGCCAGTAGTGCACTAGCGGCACACAGCTTCCCCCCGGGTACGCAGTATTTT	CASSALAAHSFPPGTQYF
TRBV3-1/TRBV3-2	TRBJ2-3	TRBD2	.	TGTGCCAGCAGCCAAGGTGGGCTAGCGGGGGTGGGGGATACGCAGTATTTT	CASSQGGLAGVGDTQYF
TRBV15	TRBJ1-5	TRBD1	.	TGTGCCACCAGCAGAGATAATCGCCGGACAGGGGGCGGTCAGCCCCAGCATTTT	CATSRDNRRTGGGQPQHF
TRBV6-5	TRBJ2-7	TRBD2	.	TGTGCCAGCTCTCTCAGCGGGGGGCCGGGCGAGCAGTACTTC	CASSLSGGPGEQYF
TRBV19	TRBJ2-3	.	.	TGTGCCAGTAGTATAGGGCGGCGGTTCACAGATACGCAGTATTTT	CASSIGRRFTDTQYF
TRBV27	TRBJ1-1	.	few	TGTGCCAGCAGTTTAAGGGGCTACATGGGGCGCCTTAATTCCTCCACTGAAGCTTTCTTT	CASSLRGYMGRLNSSTEAFF
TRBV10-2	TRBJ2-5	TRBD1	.	TGCGCCAGCAGTCCCGGACAGGGGCAACAAGAGACCCAGTACTTC	CASSPGQGQQETQYF
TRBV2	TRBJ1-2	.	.	TGTGCCAGCAGTGAAAGGGGTGGGGGGTACTATGGCTACACCTTC	CASSERGGGYYGYTF
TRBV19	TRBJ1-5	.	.	TGTGCCAGTAGTCCTCAGGGTGGCAATCAGCCCCAGCATTTT	CASSPQGGNQPQHF
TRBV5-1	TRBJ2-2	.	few	TGCGCCAGCAGCTTTTGGGGGGCCGGGGAGCTGTTTTTT	CASSFWGAGELFF
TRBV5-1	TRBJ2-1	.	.	TGCGCCAGCAGCTTGGCCTCCCCGGGGTACAATGAGCAGTTCTTC	CASSLASPGYNEQFF
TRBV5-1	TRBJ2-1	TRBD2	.	TGCGCCAGCAGCGAAGGACTAGCGGGGGGTTACTCCTACAATGAGCAGTTCTTC	CASSEGLAGGYSYNEQFF
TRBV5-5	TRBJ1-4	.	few	TGTGCCAGCAGCTCACAGGGAACTAATGAAAAACTGTTTTTT	CASSSQGTNEKLFF
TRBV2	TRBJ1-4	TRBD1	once	TGTGCCAGCAGTGTCCAGGGGGGTGAAAAACTGTTTTTT	CASSVQGGEKLFF
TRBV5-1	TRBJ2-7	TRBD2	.	TGCGCCAGCAGCTTGAAACTAGCGGGGGGGCACGAGCAGTACTTC	CASSLKLAGGHEQYF
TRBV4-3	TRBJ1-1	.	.	TGCGCCAGCAGCCCCGCCATGGGGGCGCGGAACACTGAAGCTTTCTTT	CASSPAMGARNTEAFF
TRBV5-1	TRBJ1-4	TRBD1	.	TGCGCCAGCAGCTTCATGGACAGGGAGGAAAAACTGTTTTTT	CASSFMDREEKLFF